The 27 T cell receptor beta chains given below trace back to one sample, sequenced in a study of shared clonotypes between healthy human individuals. Libraries were prepared by immunoSEQ multiplex PCR; TCRdb keeps only in-frame clonotypes and omits some of them. The sample consists of hundreds of thousands of clones, about 96% of them appearing once. Sequenced sample: naive CD4+ T cells sorted from blood. The subset here: CD45RA+ positively selected. These receptors came from a woman aged 25-40 years in good health.

The chain combines TRBV29-1 with TRBJ2-7, with TRBD2 identical over 11 bases. The junction had 6 bases not matched to a gene; V was cut back by 4 bases and J by 4 bases. Germline V CDR1 and CDR2: SQVTM, ANQGSEA. The length of the CDR3 is 14 residues. CDR3 DNA sequence: TGCAGCGTTGTGCCTAGCGGGAGGTCGTACGAGCAGTACTTC. Protein sequence: CSVVPSGRSYEQYF.

The chain carries TRBV5-4 and TRBJ1-2; D gene uncertain. CDR1 and CDR2 (germline): SGHNT, YYREEE (reference sequence). V lost 4 bases and J lost 6, with 13 bases in between. The CDR3 is 13 residues long. DNA for the CDR3: TGTGCCAGCAGCAATGCAGGTTGGGATGGCTACACCTTC. Translating gives CASSNAGWDGYTF.

The genes are TRBV11-3 and TRBJ2-2; 7 nucleotides line up with TRBD1. CDR3 length equals 14 residues. The V segment lost 5 bases and the J segment 4 bases; nucleotides outside the gene matches: 4. The germline V gene has CDR1 SGHNT and CDR2 YENEEA. CDR3 nucleotide sequence: TGTGCCAGCAGCCCGACAGGGTCCACCGGGGAGCTGTTTTTT. Translating it yields CASSPTGSTGELFF.

As to this clone: Other DNA sequences within the sample encode an identical CDR3. The chain recombines TRBV28 with TRBJ2-7; no clear D gene. The CDR3 loop spans 12 amino acids. Germline CDR1 reads MDHEN; CDR2 reads SYDVKM. CDR3 region: CASTPGSYEQYF. The CDR3 DNA is TGTGCTTCGACCCCAGGTTCCTACGAGCAGTACTTC.

The chain recombines TRBV2 with TRBJ2-1; D perhaps matches TRBD1 (5 bases). Trimming shortened V by 10 bases and J by 7 bases, and 20 bases separated the two germline ends. The CDR3 spans 14 residues. CDR1 is SNHLY and CDR2 is FYNNEI in the germline V gene. The CDR3: CATQFFGSGNEQFF. For the CDR3, the DNA is TGTGCCACCCAGTTCTTTGGATCAGGGAATGAGCAGTTCTTC.

V gene TRBV11-2 combines with J gene TRBJ2-2; the D is unclear. Germline V gene sequence: CDR1 SGHAT, CDR2 FQNNGV. Trimming took off 4 bases at V and 7 bases at J, with 10 bases between the two ends. CDR3 size: 13 residues. CDR3 in amino acids: CASSSRVVGELFF. CDR3 nucleotides: TGTGCCAGCAGCTCTCGGGTGGTCGGGGAGCTGTTTTTT.

The chain couples TRBV5-6 to TRBJ2-7, with D unclear. Trimming removed 3 bases at V and 4 bases at J, with 11 bases between. CDR1 SGHDT and CDR2 YYEEEE come from the germline V gene. This CDR3 region has 13 residues. The CDR3 is CASSSLRVYEQYF. For the CDR3, the DNA is TGTGCCAGCAGCTCTCTCCGGGTTTACGAGCAGTACTTC.

The rearrangement joins TRBV28 to TRBJ2-3, with TRBD1 matching 9 bases. Germline V gene data show CDR1 as MDHEN and CDR2 as SYDVKM. The CDR3 covers 14 residues. V lost 4 bases to trimming and J lost 6 bases; unmatched junction nucleotides: 5. CDR3 in DNA: TGTGCCAGCAGTTCGGGACAGGGTATCGATACGCAGTATTTT. This codes for CASSSGQGIDTQYF.

CDR3: CASSLQGARNEKLFF. CDR3 sequence (DNA): TGTGCCAGCAGCCTGCAAGGGGCCCGAAATGAAAAACTGTTTTTT. V usage is TRBV5-5 and J usage is TRBJ1-4; tentatively, D is TRBD1 (5 bases). CDR1 and CDR2 (germline): SGHKS, YYEKEE (reference sequence). V lost 4 bases and J 5 bases, leaving 15 bases between the germline ends. The CDR3 loop spans 15 amino acids.

CDR3 nucleotides: TGTGCCAGCAGTGAAACCCAAGGACAGGGAGACTATGGCTACACCTTC. Protein product: CASSETQGQGDYGYTF. The rearrangement joins TRBV6-4 to TRBJ1-2; 8 bases match TRBD1. Germline loops: CDR1 MRHNA, CDR2 SNTAGT. The CDR3 is 16 residues long. The trim removed 3 bases at V and 3 bases at J, leaving 9 bases unmatched.

This chain uses TRBV12-2 with TRBJ2-5; no DNA check was done on the table's D call, TRBD2. TRBV12-2 is given as a pseudogene. CDR3 length equals 14 residues. CDR3: CASRDAREGETQYF. The CDR3 DNA is TGTGCAAGTCGGGACGCCCGGGAGGGAGAGACCCAGTACTTC.

The chain combines TRBV27 with TRBJ1-2, with D uncertain. The CDR3 is 15 amino acids. The V and J ends lost 1 base and 0 bases respectively, with 9 bases between them. Germline CDR1 reads MNHEY; CDR2 reads SMNVEV (reference sequence). CDR3 sequence: CASSLLAGANYGYTF. Written as DNA, the CDR3 is TGTGCCAGCAGTTTATTGGCTGGAGCTAACTATGGCTACACCTTC.

The CDR3: CASSRQKRTDSNQPQHF. CDR3 in DNA: TGTGCCAGCAGTCGACAGAAACGGACAGATAGCAATCAGCCCCAGCATTTT. The chain carries TRBV28 and TRBJ1-5; tentatively, D is TRBD1 (6 bases). The ends were cut back, 5 bases at V and 0 bases at J, with 17 bases in the middle. The V gene's germline CDR1 is MDHEN and CDR2 SYDVKM. The CDR3 contains 17 residues.

V usage is TRBV4-1 and J usage is TRBJ2-1, with 11 bases matching TRBD1. Germline V gene lookup returns CDR1 MGHRA and CDR2 YSYEKL. The CDR3 totals 16 residues. Trimming at V came to 3 bases and at J to 3 bases, leaving 4 bases not matched to a gene. CDR3 residues: CASSQDRGQVYNEQFF. In nucleotides, the CDR3 is TGCGCCAGCAGCCAGGACAGGGGGCAAGTCTACAATGAGCAGTTCTTC.

The chain has TRBV25-1 and TRBJ1-3; D remains ambiguous. This CDR3 has 13 residues. The germline CDR1 and CDR2 sequences are MGHDK and SYGVNS. Trimming took off 6 bases at V and 1 base at J, with 7 bases between the two ends. DNA for the CDR3: TGTGCCAGCAGGGGATCTTCTGGAAACACCATATATTTT. Protein product: CASRGSSGNTIYF.

This chain joins TRBV5-6 and TRBJ2-7, with D possibly TRBD2 on 5 matching bases. With 4 bases removed from V and 2 bases from J, the gap between germline ends came to 13 bases. The CDR3 totals 14 residues. Germline assignment: CDR1 SGHDT and CDR2 YYEEEE. The chain's CDR3 is CASSRKPGTYEQYF. Here the CDR3 DNA reads TGTGCCAGCAGCCGGAAACCGGGGACCTACGAGCAGTACTTC.

The CDR3 region is CASSENEATGGYTF. CDR3 nucleotides: TGTGCCAGCAGTGAAAACGAGGCAACGGGGGGCTACACCTTC. The rearrangement joins TRBV6-1 to TRBJ1-2; D call uncertain. The CDR3 has 14 amino acids. With 2 bases removed from V and 8 bases from J, the gap between germline ends came to 15 bases. Germline-derived CDR1 and CDR2 are MNHNS and SASEGT.

The chain links TRBV7-8 to TRBJ1-1, with a weak D call TRBD1 (5 bases). CDR1 and CDR2 (germline): SGHVS, FQNEAQ. With 1 base removed from V and 1 base from J, the gap between germline ends came to 10 bases. The CDR3 has 15 amino acids. In DNA form, the CDR3 reads TGTGCCAGCAGCTTAGTGGGGAGGGGGAACACTGAAGCTTTCTTT. Its translation is CASSLVGRGNTEAFF. Full variable domain (outside the CDR3, taken from reference TRBV7-8 and TRBJ1-1): GAGVSQSPRYKVAKRGQDVALRCDPISGHVSLFWYQQALGQGPEFLTYFQNEAQLDKSGLPSDRFFAERPEGSVSTLKIQRTQQEDSAVYLCASSLVGRGNTEAFFGQGTRLTVV.

The gene calls are TRBV15 and TRBJ1-5, with D perhaps matching TRBD1 (5 bases). Germline CDR1 and CDR2: LNHNV and YYDKDF (reference sequence). The CDR3 runs to 17 residues. Trimming removed 5 bases from V and 1 base from J, with 18 bases in between. This chain's CDR3 is CATSGGTGPRSNQPQHF. The DNA of the CDR3 is TGTGCCACCAGCGGGGGGACGGGGCCCAGGAGCAATCAGCCCCAGCATTTT.

The chain recombines TRBV6-1 with TRBJ2-5; D is perhaps TRBD2 (6 bases). From germline, CDR1 is MNHNS and CDR2 SASEGT. CDR3 size: 14 residues. Trimming pared 4 bases from V and 5 bases from J, leaving 14 bases between. This CDR3 reads CASSGRGLDETQYF. The CDR3 DNA follows: TGTGCCAGCAGTGGCCGGGGGTTAGATGAGACCCAGTACTTC.

This clone has a single count. The rearrangement links TRBV7-9 to TRBJ1-2; the match to TRBD1 covers 10 bases. This CDR3 is 15 amino acids long. V was pared by 3 bases and J by 6 bases, with 7 bases of the junction left unmatched. The germline gives CDR1 SEHNR, CDR2 FQNEAQ (reference sequence). CDR3 nucleotides: TGTGCCAGCAGCTTTACCGGGACAGGGGATGATGGCTACACCTTC. It encodes CASSFTGTGDDGYTF.

This chain's CDR3 is CASSPLQADQPQHF. CDR3 nucleotide sequence: TGTGCCAGCTCACCCCTCCAGGCTGATCAGCCCCAGCATTTT. This sequence joins TRBV18 and TRBJ1-5; D is uncertain. The CDR3 has 14 residues. Germline lookup yields CDR1 KGHSH and CDR2 LQKENI. Trimming cost V 3 bases and J 5 bases, with 11 bases left between them.

Points on this clone: Other DNA sequences of this sample code for an identical CDR3. V is TRBV5-6 and J is TRBJ1-5; possibly TRBD1 for D (5 bases). Trimming removed 2 bases from V and 4 bases from J, with 10 bases in between. Germline lookup yields CDR1 SGHDT and CDR2 YYEEEE. The CDR3 totals 14 residues. CDR3 region: CASSFRGSNQPQHF. The CDR3 DNA reads as TGTGCCAGCAGCTTTCGGGGGTCAAATCAGCCCCAGCATTTT. The whole variable domain, filled in from reference TRBV5-6 and TRBJ1-5, reads DAGVTQSPTHLIKTRGQQVTLRCSPKSGHDTVSWYQQALGQGPQFIFQYYEEEERQRGNFPDRFSGHQFPNYSSELNVNALLLGDSALYLCASSFRGSNQPQHFGDGTRLSIL.

The chain recombines TRBV5-4 with TRBJ2-3, with 12 bases that match TRBD2. Germline CDR1 and CDR2: SGHNT and YYREEE (reference sequence). The CDR3 has 17 amino acids. J lost 1 base, V lost 4 bases, and 7 bases had no gene match. The CDR3 region has the DNA TGTGCCAGCAGCATAAGACTAGCGGGAGATGGCACAGATACGCAGTATTTT. This translates into CASSIRLAGDGTDTQYF.

The rearrangement uses TRBV7-9 and TRBJ1-6; D remains unclear. Per germline, CDR1 SEHNR and CDR2 FQNEAQ (reference sequence). This CDR3 is built from 12 residues. With 4 bases removed from V and 8 bases from J, the gap between germline ends came to 6 bases. CDR3 sequence: CASSSWDSPLHF. DNA of the CDR3: TGTGCCAGCAGCTCCTGGGATTCACCCCTCCACTTT.

The CDR3 region is CASSPWTASTYEQYF. The CDR3 region has the DNA TGTGCCAGCTCACCGTGGACAGCATCAACCTACGAGCAGTACTTC. The J gene is TRBJ2-7, the V gene TRBV18, with D possibly matching TRBD1 (6 bases). CDR3 size: 15 residues. CDR1 is KGHSH and CDR2 is LQKENI in the germline V gene. V lost 3 bases and J 2 bases, leaving 14 bases between the germline ends.

The CDR3 protein is CASSHLLSGGPGEQYF. CDR3 coding DNA: TGTGCCAGCAGTCACCTACTTTCCGGGGGCCCGGGGGAGCAGTACTTC. The gene calls are TRBV27 and TRBJ2-7; D may be TRBD1 or TRBD2 (6 bases each). V gave up 5 bases and J gave up 7 bases, with 24 bases separating them. The CDR3 spans 16 residues. The germline CDR1 and CDR2 sequences are MNHEY and SMNVEV (reference sequence).